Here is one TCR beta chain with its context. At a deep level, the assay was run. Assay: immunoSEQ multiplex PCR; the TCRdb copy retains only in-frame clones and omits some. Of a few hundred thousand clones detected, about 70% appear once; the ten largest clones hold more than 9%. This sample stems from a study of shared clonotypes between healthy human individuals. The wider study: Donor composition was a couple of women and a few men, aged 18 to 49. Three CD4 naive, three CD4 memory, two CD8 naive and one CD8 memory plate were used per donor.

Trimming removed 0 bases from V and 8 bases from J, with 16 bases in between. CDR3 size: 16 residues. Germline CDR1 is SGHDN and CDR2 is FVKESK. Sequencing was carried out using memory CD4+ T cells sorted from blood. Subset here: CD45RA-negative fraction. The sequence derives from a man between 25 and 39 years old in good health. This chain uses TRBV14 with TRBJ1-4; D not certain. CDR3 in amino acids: CASSQEGSLSYEKLFF. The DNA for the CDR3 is TGTGCCAGCAGCCAAGAAGGTTCATTGAGCTACGAAAAACTGTTTTTT.